The 20 T cell receptor beta chains in this list originate from one sample, sequenced in a study of blood T cell repertoires in COVID-19. Libraries were prepared by immunoSEQ multiplex PCR; TCRdb keeps only in-frame clonotypes and omits some of them. The repertoire holds roughly 68,000 clones, with about nine tenths as singletons. Material: peripheral blood. All receptors derive from a man aged 50 or older with active COVID-19.

V usage is TRBV15 and J usage is TRBJ2-1; perhaps TRBD2 as D (6 bases). Germline V gene sequence: CDR1 LNHNV, CDR2 YYDKDF (reference sequence). V shed 2 bases and J shed 10 bases, with 18 bases lying between them. CDR3 length: 15 amino acids. As DNA, the CDR3 is TGTGCCACCAGCAGACGACTAGTCCCAAATGGGGAGCAGTTCTTC. Its translation is CATSRRLVPNGEQFF. Complete variable domain (other parts from reference TRBV15 and TRBJ2-1): DAMVIQNPRYQVTQFGKPVTLSCSQTLNHNVMYWYQQKSSQAPKLLFHYYDKDFNNEADTPDNFQSRRPNTSFCFLDIRSPGLGDTAMYLCATSRRLVPNGEQFFGPGTRLTVL.

J is TRBJ1-5 and V is TRBV4-3, with D uncertain. Trimming stripped 0 bases from V and 5 bases from J, with 5 bases between. There are 13 residues in the CDR3. CDR1 is LGHNA, CDR2 YSLEER, per germline. The CDR3 DNA reads TGCGCCAGCAGCCAAGAGGCCGATCAGCCCCAGCATTTT. Its protein product is CASSQEADQPQHF.

This chain joins TRBV25-1 and TRBJ2-1; TRBD2 agrees at 7 bases. Germline V gives CDR1 MGHDK, CDR2 SYGVNS. V lost 2 bases and J lost 0; bases outside the gene matches: 10. CDR3 length: 18 amino acids. The chain's CDR3 is CASSETAGEFPSYNEQFF. The CDR3 DNA follows: TGTGCCAGCAGTGAAACTGCGGGAGAGTTTCCCTCCTACAATGAGCAGTTCTTC. Using reference TRBV25-1 and TRBJ2-1 for the parts outside the CDR3, the full variable domain is EADIYQTPRYLVIGTGKKITLECSQTMGHDKMYWYQQDPGMELHLIHYSYGVNSTEKGDLSSESTVSRIRTEHFPLTLESARPSHTSQYLCASSETAGEFPSYNEQFFGPGTRLTVL.

V usage is TRBV6-5 and J usage is TRBJ1-1, with 7 positions matching TRBD1. Germline-derived CDR1 and CDR2 are MNHEY and SVGAGI. CDR3 length: 12 residues. V was clipped by 4 bases and J by 8 bases; unmatched bases: 4. The CDR3 reads CASSSMTGEAFF. In DNA form, the CDR3 reads TGTGCCAGCAGTTCAATGACAGGGGAAGCTTTCTTT.

V and J are TRBV27 and TRBJ2-1; TRBD2 might be the D (6 bases). Germline CDR1 and CDR2: MNHEY and SMNVEV (reference sequence). Trimming shortened V by 2 bases and J by 4 bases, and 18 bases separated the two germline ends. This CDR3 contains 17 residues. CDR3 coding DNA: TGTGCCAGCAGTTTAACTCCCCCGGGAGAGGAATACAATGAGCAGTTCTTC. It specifies CASSLTPPGEEYNEQFF.

This sequence joins TRBV19 and TRBJ2-1; tentatively, D is TRBD1 (6 bases). Germline CDR1 LNHDA, CDR2 SQIVND (reference sequence). The CDR3 has 15 residues. V was shortened by 0 bases and J by 9 bases, with 15 bases between the two germline ends. The CDR3 DNA follows: TGTGCCAGTAGTATAGATTCCGGACAGCGGTTTGAGCAGTTCTTC. Translating it yields CASSIDSGQRFEQFF.

The V call is TRBV4-1, the J call TRBJ2-5, with TRBD2 identical over 10 bases. The V segment lost 3 bases and the J segment 3 bases; nucleotides outside the gene matches: 4. Germline values: CDR1 MGHRA, CDR2 YSYEKL. The CDR3 is 15 residues long. CDR3: CASSQAGTSEETQYF. CDR3 coding DNA: TGCGCCAGCAGCCAGGCCGGGACTAGCGAAGAGACCCAGTACTTC.

This clone occurred once. The chain couples TRBV4-2 to TRBJ2-5; TRBD2 matches 9 bases. Germline assignment: CDR1 LGHNA and CDR2 YNFKEQ. This CDR3 has 15 amino acids. The J segment lost 5 bases and the V segment lost 1 base, leaving 5 bases of the junction unmatched. CDR3 protein: CASSQVLAGRETQYF. CDR3 DNA sequence: TGTGCCAGCAGCCAAGTCCTAGCGGGGCGGGAGACCCAGTACTTC.

This chain links TRBV5-5 with TRBJ2-1, with TRBD2 matching 8 bases. This CDR3 spans 17 amino acids. Germline-derived CDR1 and CDR2 are SGHKS and YYEKEE (reference sequence). J lost 1 base, V lost 6 bases, and 12 bases had no gene match. In nucleotides, the CDR3 is TGTGCCAGCAAGCCGGGACTAGGAGTAATGTCCTACAATGAGCAGTTCTTC. Translation: CASKPGLGVMSYNEQFF.

This rearrangement joins TRBV28 to TRBJ1-2; D remains unclear. The CDR3 is made up of 11 amino acids. Per germline, CDR1 MDHEN and CDR2 SYDVKM. V shed 4 bases and J shed 4 bases, with 4 bases lying between them. The CDR3 DNA reads as TGTGCCAGCAGTTCTGTCTATGGCTACACCTTC. It codes for CASSSVYGYTF.

V usage is TRBV4-1 and J usage is TRBJ2-5; 9 nucleotides line up with TRBD2. Trimming took 1 base from V and 4 from J; bases not matched to a gene: 10. The CDR3 is made up of 17 amino acids. Looked up from germline, CDR1 is MGHRA and CDR2 is YSYEKL. CDR3 sequence: CASSQGYSGGGAETQYF. The CDR3 DNA is TGCGCCAGCAGCCAAGGCTACTCGGGCGGGGGGGCAGAGACCCAGTACTTC.

The rearrangement uses TRBV29-1 and TRBJ2-5, with D tentatively TRBD2 (6 bases). V gave up 7 bases and J gave up 4 bases, with 16 bases separating them. The CDR3 length is 13 residues. Germline CDR1 SQVTM, CDR2 ANQGSEA. CDR3 loop: CSAEGRLVETQYF. CDR3 sequence (DNA): TGCAGCGCCGAGGGGAGGTTGGTAGAGACCCAGTACTTC.

The CDR3 reads CSARDRVGYTF. The CDR3 DNA follows: TGCAGTGCTAGAGACAGGGTCGGCTACACCTTC. The V and J genes are TRBV20-1 and TRBJ1-2; possibly TRBD1 for D (5 bases). CDR3 size: 11 residues. CDR1 is DFQATT and CDR2 is SNEGSKA in the germline V gene (reference sequence). V was pared by 0 bases and J by 8 bases, with 7 bases between.

V gene TRBV19 combines with J gene TRBJ1-2, with a weak D call TRBD1 (5 bases). Germline V gene sequence: CDR1 LNHDA, CDR2 SQIVND (reference sequence). Trimming cost V 5 bases and J 4 bases, with 17 bases left between them. The length of the CDR3 is 15 residues. The CDR3 protein is CASSPGHPAVYGYTF. The CDR3 nucleotides read TGTGCCAGTAGTCCCGGACACCCGGCAGTCTATGGCTACACCTTC.

Here the CDR3 reads CASSLRQGAINEKLFF. CDR3 DNA: TGCGCCAGCAGCTTGCGACAGGGGGCTATTAATGAAAAACTGTTTTTT. The chain recombines TRBV5-1 with TRBJ1-4, with TRBD1 matching 10 bases. This CDR3 is built from 16 residues. In germline, CDR1 is SGHRS, CDR2 YFSETQ. V lost 1 base, J lost 4 bases, and 4 bases stayed unmatched.

V and J are TRBV15 and TRBJ1-2, with 8 bases identical to TRBD1. Trimming at V came to 0 bases and at J to 6 bases, leaving 12 bases not matched to a gene. The germline V gene has CDR1 LNHNV and CDR2 YYDKDF (reference sequence). CDR3 length equals 17 residues. The CDR3 coding sequence is TGTGCCACCAGCAGAGACCGGACAGGGTCTCGTCGGAATGGCTACACCTTC. It specifies CATSRDRTGSRRNGYTF.

The CDR3 loop is CASSHSYEQYF. CDR3 DNA: TGTGCCAGCAGTCACTCCTACGAGCAGTACTTC. V and J are TRBV12-3 or TRBV12-4 and TRBJ2-7; D remains ambiguous. V was clipped by 5 bases and J by 0 bases, with 2 bases between them. The CDR3 consists of 11 residues.

The chain employs TRBV5-6 and TRBJ1-2; D remains unclear. In germline, CDR1 is SGHDT, CDR2 YYEEEE. This CDR3 comprises 13 residues. The germline V and J ends were trimmed by 4 bases and 7 bases, with 14 bases remaining between them. CDR3 DNA sequence: TGTGCCAGCAGCGCAGGAACTCCCCTTGGCTACACCTTC. As protein: CASSAGTPLGYTF. The whole variable domain, filled in from reference TRBV5-6 and TRBJ1-2, reads DAGVTQSPTHLIKTRGQQVTLRCSPKSGHDTVSWYQQALGQGPQFIFQYYEEEERQRGNFPDRFSGHQFPNYSSELNVNALLLGDSALYLCASSAGTPLGYTFGSGTRLTVV.

CDR3 sequence: CASSPQGASSYNEQFF. The DNA for the CDR3 is TGTGCCAGCAGCCCTCAGGGGGCTAGCTCCTACAATGAGCAGTTCTTC. The chain carries TRBV9 and TRBJ2-1; TRBD1 aligns across 8 bases. Trimming at V came to 4 bases and at J to 0 bases, leaving 6 bases not matched to a gene. This CDR3 contains 16 residues. The germline gives CDR1 SGDLS, CDR2 YYNGEE.

The CDR3 bases are TGTGCCAGCAGGTCGGGGGAGCCCAACGAGCAGTACTTC. Translation gives CASRSGEPNEQYF. The chain couples TRBV2 to TRBJ2-7; possible D gene TRBD2, 6 bases. CDR1 and CDR2 (germline): SNHLY, FYNNEI. The CDR3 runs 13 residues. Trimming cost V 6 bases and J 5 bases, with 14 bases left between them.